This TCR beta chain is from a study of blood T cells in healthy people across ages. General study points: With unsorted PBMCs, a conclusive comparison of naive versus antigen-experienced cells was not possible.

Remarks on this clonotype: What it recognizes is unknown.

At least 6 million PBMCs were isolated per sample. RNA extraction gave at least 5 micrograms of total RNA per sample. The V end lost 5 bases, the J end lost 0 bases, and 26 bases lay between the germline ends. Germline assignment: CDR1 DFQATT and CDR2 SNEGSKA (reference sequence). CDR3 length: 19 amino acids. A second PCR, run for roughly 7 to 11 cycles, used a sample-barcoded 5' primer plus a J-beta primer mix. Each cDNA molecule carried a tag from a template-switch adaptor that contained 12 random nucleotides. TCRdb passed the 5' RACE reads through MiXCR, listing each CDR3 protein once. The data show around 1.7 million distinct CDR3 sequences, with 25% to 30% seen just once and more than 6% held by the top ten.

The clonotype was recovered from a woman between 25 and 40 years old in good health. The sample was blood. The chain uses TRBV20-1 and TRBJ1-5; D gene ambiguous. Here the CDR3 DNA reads TGCAGTGCTCACGGGGTCCCTCGCCGTGAAAAAGATAGCAATCAGCCCCAGCATTTT. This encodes CSAHGVPRREKDSNQPQHF.